Shown below are 2 T cell receptor beta chains from a single sample sequenced in a study of T cell repertoires in aging, cancer and after chemotherapy. Rearranged V-D-J TRB sequences were amplified with a mixed TRB-A/B primer pool. TCRdb used MiXCR to reprocess the multiplex PCR reads, holding one entry per CDR3 protein. The sample includes fewer than 15,000 distinct CDR3 sequences, 35% of them seen just once. Amplification of TCR beta used genomic DNA extracted from peripheral blood. The material sequenced was blood. The receptor set was obtained from a human donor in good health. The donor label of this sample is uncertain.

V usage is TRBV5-5 and J usage is TRBJ2-1; D might be TRBD2 (7 bases). This CDR3 spans 14 amino acids. The germline V and J ends were trimmed by 4 bases and 8 bases, with 16 bases remaining between them. CDR1 and CDR2 (germline): SGHKS, YYEKEE (reference sequence). CDR3 amino acids: CASSGGGAGHEQFF. The CDR3 DNA reads as TGTGCCAGCAGCGGAGGGGGGGCCGGGCATGAGCAGTTCTTC.

The chain combines TRBV7-2 with TRBJ2-4; D might be TRBD2 (5 bases). Trimming took 3 bases from V and 1 from J, leaving 13 bases between them. The length of the CDR3 is 16 residues. Germline V gives CDR1 SGHTA, CDR2 FQGNSA. Written as DNA, the CDR3 is TGTGCCAGCAGCTTTTCCAGCGGCCAGGCCAAAAACATTCAGTACTTC. Encoded protein: CASSFSSGQAKNIQYF.